Described below is a single T cell receptor (beta chain) sequence and its context. The data belong to a study of response to subunit inactivated influenza vaccine. Each CDR3 protein is one row after TCRdb ran MiXCR on the RT-PCR reads. The sample yields about 780,000 distinct CDR3 sequences, about 18% seen once. There are 14 residues in the CDR3. CDR1 and CDR2 from the germline V gene are SGHVS and FNYEAQ. V lost 5 bases, J lost 6 bases, and 11 bases lay in between. The receptor was isolated from a man aged 45-65 years who received an inactivated influenza vaccine. Material: PBMCs from blood, obtained roughly 5 days after vaccination. The chain uses TRBV7-6 and TRBJ1-6, with D perhaps matching TRBD1 (6 bases). The DNA of the CDR3 is TGTGCCAGCAGCGACCGGGACACTAATTCACCCCTCCACTTT. Protein: CASSDRDTNSPLHF.